This T cell receptor beta chain appears in the sequencing data of a study of blood T cells in healthy people across ages. The donors, healthy Caucasians from Russia, were aged roughly 6 to 90. Together with a sample-barcoded 5' primer, a J-beta primer mix was included in a second PCR lasting about 6 to 11 cycles. TCRdb re-called the 5' RACE reads through MiXCR, storing one row per CDR3 protein. The sample lists 550,000 to 800,000 distinct CDR3 sequences; about 21% were seen once. This TCR came from a man between 65 and 80 years old in good health. Sequencing used blood.

The CDR3 region has the DNA TGCAGTGCTGGACAGGGGGGACCCTACGAGCAGTACTTC. This encodes CSAGQGGPYEQYF. The chain has TRBV20-1 and TRBJ2-7; 10 nucleotides agree with TRBD1. Germline V gene sequence: CDR1 DFQATT, CDR2 SNEGSKA (reference sequence). Trimming at V came to 5 bases and at J to 2 bases, leaving 3 bases not matched to a gene. The CDR3 loop spans 13 amino acids.